A selection of T cell receptor beta chains follows, all from one sample in a study of cytomegalovirus exposure and HLA in healthy donors. Profiling relied on immunoSEQ multiplex PCR, and the TCRdb table lists in-frame clones only, not all of them. The sample consists of about 240,000 clones, 70% to 90% of them appearing once. Sequenced material: PBMCs. The receptor set was obtained from a woman between 55 and 75 years old in good health and CMV-seropositive. Each CDR3 is given with its conserved first and last residue. Each record gives: V gene, J gene, D gene, clone size, CDR3 DNA, CDR3 protein. A D gene is named only where the DNA matches it firmly. Rows may omit the clone size; those that give it use once, few, many or a size class.

V: TRBV5-4
J: TRBJ1-1
D: TRBD1
size: few
DNA: TGTGCCAGCAGCCGTGGGACAGGGGGCGGGGTTTTGGACACTGAAGCTTTCTTT
CDR3: CASSRGTGGGVLDTEAFF

V: TRBV4-1
J: TRBJ2-7
D: NA
size: NA
DNA: TGCGCCAGCAGCCAAGAAAACAGCTTCTACGAGCAGTACTTC
CDR3: CASSQENSFYEQYF

V: TRBV4-1
J: TRBJ2-1
D: TRBD2
size: NA
DNA: TGCGCCAGCAGCCGACTAGCGGGAGGAATTAGCAATGAGCAGTTCTTC
CDR3: CASSRLAGGISNEQFF

V: TRBV7-9
J: TRBJ1-5
D: TRBD1
size: NA
DNA: TGTGCCAGCAGCTTGCAGACAGGGCAGGCAAATCAGCCCCAGCATTTT
CDR3: CASSLQTGQANQPQHF

V: TRBV27
J: TRBJ2-2
D: NA
size: few
DNA: TGTGCCAGCAGTTTATCCAGGAACACCGGGGAGCTGTTTTTT
CDR3: CASSLSRNTGELFF

V: TRBV5-1
J: TRBJ2-2
D: NA
size: NA
DNA: TGCGCCAGCAGCCCTGGCGGAGGGTTTGGCGGGGAGCTGTTTTTT
CDR3: CASSPGGGFGGELFF

V: TRBV15
J: TRBJ2-3
D: NA
size: NA
DNA: TGTGCCACCAGCACATGGACGGAGGCGCAGTATTTT
CDR3: CATSTWTEAQYF

V: TRBV30
J: TRBJ2-7
D: TRBD2
size: NA
DNA: TGTGCCTGGAGGGACACTCCCGTCGGGACTAGCGGGTACGAGCAGTACTTC
CDR3: CAWRDTPVGTSGYEQYF

V: TRBV6-4
J: TRBJ2-3
D: TRBD2
size: NA
DNA: TGTGCCAGCAGTGACGATAGCGGGAGCACAGATACGCAGTATTTT
CDR3: CASSDDSGSTDTQYF

V: TRBV30
J: TRBJ2-4
D: NA
size: NA
DNA: TGTGCCTGGAGCGACGGGACAATCATTCAGTACTTC
CDR3: CAWSDGTIIQYF

V: TRBV5-1
J: TRBJ2-1
D: TRBD2
size: NA
DNA: TGCGCCAGCAGCTGGCTAGGGACTAGCGGCAACAATGAGCAGTTCTTC
CDR3: CASSWLGTSGNNEQFF

V: TRBV2
J: TRBJ1-3
D: TRBD1
size: NA
DNA: TGTGCCAGCAGAGTCAGGGGGTTTGGAAACACCATATATTTT
CDR3: CASRVRGFGNTIYF

V: TRBV5-4
J: TRBJ1-1
D: NA
size: NA
DNA: TGTGCCAGCAGCTTGGATGGAGGCGGGAGCACTGAAGCTTTCTTT
CDR3: CASSLDGGGSTEAFF

V: TRBV7-9
J: TRBJ2-7
D: NA
size: NA
DNA: TGTGCCAGCAGCCTCTCCTACGAGCAGTACTTC
CDR3: CASSLSYEQYF

V: TRBV27
J: TRBJ1-5
D: TRBD1
size: NA
DNA: TGTGCCAGCAGTTCAGGGGGCCTCCCTGGGCCCCAGCATTTT
CDR3: CASSSGGLPGPQHF

V: TRBV25-1
J: TRBJ1-2
D: TRBD1
size: NA
DNA: TGTGCCAGTAGGGGACAGGGGCCCTATGGCTACACCTTC
CDR3: CASRGQGPYGYTF

V: TRBV10-1
J: TRBJ2-2
D: NA
size: NA
DNA: TGCGCCAGCAGTCAGAACACCGGGGAGCTGTTTTTT
CDR3: CASSQNTGELFF

V: TRBV7-3
J: TRBJ1-2
D: NA
size: NA
DNA: TGTGCCAGCAGCTTAGGTCAGGGCTATGGCTACACCTTC
CDR3: CASSLGQGYGYTF